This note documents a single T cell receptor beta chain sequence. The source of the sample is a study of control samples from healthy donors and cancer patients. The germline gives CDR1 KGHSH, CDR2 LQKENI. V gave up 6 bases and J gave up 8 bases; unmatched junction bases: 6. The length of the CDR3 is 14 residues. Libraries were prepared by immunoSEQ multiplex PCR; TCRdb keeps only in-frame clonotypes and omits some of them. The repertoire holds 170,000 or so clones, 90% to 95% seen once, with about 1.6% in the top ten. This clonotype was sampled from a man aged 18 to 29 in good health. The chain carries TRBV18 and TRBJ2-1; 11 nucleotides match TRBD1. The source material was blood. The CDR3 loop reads CASSPGQGVDEQFF. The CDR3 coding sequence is TGTGCCAGCTCCCCGGGACAGGGGGTCGATGAGCAGTTCTTC. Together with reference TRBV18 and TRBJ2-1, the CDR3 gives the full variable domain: NAGVMQNPRHLVRRRGQEARLRCSPMKGHSHVYWYRQLPEEGLKFMVYLQKENIIDESGMPKERFSAEFPKEGPSILRIQQVVRGDSAAYFCASSPGQGVDEQFFGPGTRLTVL.